The clone carrying this T cell receptor (beta chain) is a singleton in its sample. Its antigen is currently unknown. This sample is part of a study of T cell responses to AZD1222 COVID-19 vaccine. Overall study results and limits: Across the whole spike, CD4 TCRs peaked at regions 160-218 and 743-854. Increases in Spike-specific TCR breadth and depth were seen after two AZD1222 doses. At baseline, just a handful of AZD1222 recipients tested seropositive.

V was trimmed by 2 bases and J by 3 bases, leaving 4 bases between them. Germline values: CDR1 MNHEY, CDR2 SVGEGT. The CDR3 runs 12 residues. The method was immunoSEQ multiplex PCR; TCRdb's version includes in-frame clones alone and lacks a portion of them. The profile covers 95,000 to 120,000 clones, with more than 70% appearing a single time and over 3% taken by the ten largest. The rearrangement uses TRBV6-2 or TRBV6-3 and TRBJ1-1; D not certain. The clonotype comes from an adult in good health. The input for sequencing was peripheral blood, taken on day 0 of MenACWY control vaccination. The CDR3 DNA reads as TGTGCCAGCAGTTACCCATACACTGAAGCTTTCTTT. It yields the protein CASSYPYTEAFF.